This TCR beta chain was observed in a study of blood T cell repertoires in COVID-19. Study-level information: Both acute and convalescent COVID-19 samples were obtained from the United States, Italy and Spain. PBMCs, B-cell-depleted T cells, or T cells provided the cDNA or gDNA that made up the material.

Original processing notes: The authors estimated nucleated cell counts from reference gene primer amplification. Using immunoSEQ multiplex PCR, the repertoire was profiled, and TCRdb retains in-frame clones only, with some absent. That table is the source of V, J and clone size, and D and trimming were worked out from the DNA. This sample carries nearly 50,000 clones, 70% to 90% of them seen once, and the ten largest clones take approximately 5.6%. The V segment lost 0 bases and the J segment 9 bases; nucleotides outside the gene matches: 5. CDR1 ENHRY and CDR2 SYGVKD come from the germline V gene. CDR3 size: 14 residues.

This sequence originates from a woman aged 55-70 years with acute or convalescent COVID-19. The sequencing sample was made of peripheral blood. The genes are TRBV10-3 and TRBJ2-1, with 7 positions matching TRBD2. In DNA form, the CDR3 reads TGTGCCATCAGTGAGTCGGGGACGGGGGGTGAGCAGTTCTTC. Translating it yields CAISESGTGGEQFF.